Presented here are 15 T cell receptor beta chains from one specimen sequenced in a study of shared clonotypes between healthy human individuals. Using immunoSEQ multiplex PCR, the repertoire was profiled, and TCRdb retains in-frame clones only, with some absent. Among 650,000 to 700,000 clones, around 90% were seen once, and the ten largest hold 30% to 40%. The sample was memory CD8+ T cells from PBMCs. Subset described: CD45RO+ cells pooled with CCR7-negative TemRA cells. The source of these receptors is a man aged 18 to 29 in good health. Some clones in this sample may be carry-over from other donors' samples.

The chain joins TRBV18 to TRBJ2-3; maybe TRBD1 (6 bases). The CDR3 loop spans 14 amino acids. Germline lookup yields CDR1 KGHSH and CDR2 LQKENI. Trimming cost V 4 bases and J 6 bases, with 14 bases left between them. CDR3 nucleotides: TGTGCCAGCTCACTAGCTTGGACAGCTGATACGCAGTATTTT. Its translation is CASSLAWTADTQYF.

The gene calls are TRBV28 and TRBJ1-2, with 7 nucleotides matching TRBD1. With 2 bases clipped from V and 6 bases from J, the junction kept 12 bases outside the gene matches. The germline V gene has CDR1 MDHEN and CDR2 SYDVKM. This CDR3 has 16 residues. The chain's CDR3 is CASSLGTARYPHGYTF. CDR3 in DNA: TGTGCCAGCAGTTTAGGGACAGCCCGCTATCCTCATGGCTACACCTTC.

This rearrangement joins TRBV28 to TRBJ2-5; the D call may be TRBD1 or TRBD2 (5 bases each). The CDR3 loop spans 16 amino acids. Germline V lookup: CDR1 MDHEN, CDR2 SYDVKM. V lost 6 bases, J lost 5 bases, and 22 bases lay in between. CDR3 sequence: CASSLHRGLERETQYF. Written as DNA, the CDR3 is TGTGCCAGCAGCTTACACCGGGGCCTCGAGCGGGAGACCCAGTACTTC.

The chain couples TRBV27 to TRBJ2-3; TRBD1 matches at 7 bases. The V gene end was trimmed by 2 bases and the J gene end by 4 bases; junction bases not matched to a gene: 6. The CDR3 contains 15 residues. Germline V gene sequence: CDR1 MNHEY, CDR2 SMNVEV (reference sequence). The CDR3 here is CASSLGTATADTQYF. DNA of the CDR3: TGTGCCAGCAGTTTAGGGACAGCCACGGCAGATACGCAGTATTTT.

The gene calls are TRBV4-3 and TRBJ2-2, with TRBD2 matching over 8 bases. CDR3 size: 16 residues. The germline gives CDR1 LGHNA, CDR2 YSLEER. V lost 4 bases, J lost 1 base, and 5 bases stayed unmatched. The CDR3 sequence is CASSRSLAENTGELFF. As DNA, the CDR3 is TGCGCCAGCAGCCGATCACTAGCGGAGAACACCGGGGAGCTGTTTTTT.

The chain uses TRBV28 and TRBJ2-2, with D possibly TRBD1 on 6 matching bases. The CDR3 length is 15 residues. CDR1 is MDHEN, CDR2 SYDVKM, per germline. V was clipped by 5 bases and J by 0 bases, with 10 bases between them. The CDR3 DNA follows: TGTGCCAGCAGTACCCGGACAGCGAACACCGGGGAGCTGTTTTTT. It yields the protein CASSTRTANTGELFF. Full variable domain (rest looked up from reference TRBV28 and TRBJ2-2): DVKVTQSSRYLVKRTGEKVFLECVQDMDHENMFWYRQDPGLGLRLIYFSYDVKMKEKGDIPEGYSVSREKKERFSLILESASTNQTSMYLCASSTRTANTGELFFGEGSRLTVL.

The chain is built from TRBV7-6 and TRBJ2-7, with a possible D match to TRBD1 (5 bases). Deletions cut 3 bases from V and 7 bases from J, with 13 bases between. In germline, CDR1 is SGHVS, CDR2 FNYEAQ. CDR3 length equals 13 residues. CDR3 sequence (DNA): TGTGCCAGCAGCTTTAAGGGGTCGCGGGAGCAGTACTTC. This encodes CASSFKGSREQYF.

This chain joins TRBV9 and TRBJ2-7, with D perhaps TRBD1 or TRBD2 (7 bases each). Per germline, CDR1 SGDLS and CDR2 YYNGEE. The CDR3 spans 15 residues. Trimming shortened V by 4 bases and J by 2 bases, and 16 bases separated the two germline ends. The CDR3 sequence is CASSPGGVRAYEQYF. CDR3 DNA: TGTGCCAGCAGCCCAGGGGGGGTAAGGGCCTACGAGCAGTACTTC.

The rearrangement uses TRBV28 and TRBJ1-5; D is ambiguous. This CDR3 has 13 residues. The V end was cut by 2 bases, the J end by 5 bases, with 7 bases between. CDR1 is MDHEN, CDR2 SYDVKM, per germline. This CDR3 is CASSLVRDQPQHF. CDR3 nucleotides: TGTGCCAGCAGTTTAGTCCGGGATCAGCCCCAGCATTTT.

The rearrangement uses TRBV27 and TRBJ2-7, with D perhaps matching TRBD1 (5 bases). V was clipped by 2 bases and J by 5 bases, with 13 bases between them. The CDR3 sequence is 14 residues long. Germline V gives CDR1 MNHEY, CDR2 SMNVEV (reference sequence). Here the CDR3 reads CASSLARARHEQYF. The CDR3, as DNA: TGTGCCAGCAGTTTAGCCAGGGCCCGCCACGAGCAGTACTTC.

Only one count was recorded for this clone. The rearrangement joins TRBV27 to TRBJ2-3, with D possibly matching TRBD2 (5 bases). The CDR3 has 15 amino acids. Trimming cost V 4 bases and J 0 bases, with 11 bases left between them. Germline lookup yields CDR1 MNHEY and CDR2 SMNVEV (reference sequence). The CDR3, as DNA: TGTGCCAGCAGTTGGATTAGCGCGAGCACAGATACGCAGTATTTT. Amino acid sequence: CASSWISASTDTQYF.

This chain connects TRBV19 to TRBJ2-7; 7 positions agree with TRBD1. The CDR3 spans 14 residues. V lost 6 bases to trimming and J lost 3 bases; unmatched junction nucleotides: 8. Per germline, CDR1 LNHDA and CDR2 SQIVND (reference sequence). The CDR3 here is CASSLRDRYYEQYF. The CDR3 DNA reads TGTGCCAGTAGCTTAAGGGACAGATACTACGAGCAGTACTTC.

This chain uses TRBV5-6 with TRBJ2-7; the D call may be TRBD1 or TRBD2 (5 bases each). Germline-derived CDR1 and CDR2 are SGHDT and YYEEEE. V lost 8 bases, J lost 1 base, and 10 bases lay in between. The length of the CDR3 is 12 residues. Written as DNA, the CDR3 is TGTGCCAGTTCCGGGGCTTCCTACGAGCAGTACTTC. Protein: CASSGASYEQYF.

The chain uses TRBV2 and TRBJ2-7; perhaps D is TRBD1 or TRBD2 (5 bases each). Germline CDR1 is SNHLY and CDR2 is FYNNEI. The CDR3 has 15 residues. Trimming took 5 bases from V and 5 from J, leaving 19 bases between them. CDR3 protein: CASSHLGEGDHEQYF. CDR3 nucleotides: TGTGCCAGCAGTCACCTTGGTGAAGGGGACCACGAGCAGTACTTC.

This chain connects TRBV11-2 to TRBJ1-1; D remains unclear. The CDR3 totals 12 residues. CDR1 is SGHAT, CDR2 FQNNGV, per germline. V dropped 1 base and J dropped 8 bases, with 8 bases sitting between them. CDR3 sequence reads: CASSLGSGEAFF. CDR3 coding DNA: TGTGCCAGCAGCTTAGGGAGTGGGGAAGCTTTCTTT.